These T cell receptor beta chains were read from a single sample in a study of brain metastases from non-small cell lung cancer. TCRdb's copy holds only in-frame clones and misses some; the assay was immunoSEQ multiplex PCR. The data show 550 to 850 clones, about 82% seen once. Sequences were obtained from tumor-adjacent normal tissue. Receptor source: a donor older than 35 with non-small cell lung cancer. Each CDR3 is given with its conserved first and last residue. A D gene is named only where the DNA matches it firmly. Clone size is shown for a subset of rows, as once, few, many or a class of expanded clone.

j_call clone_size d_call v_call cdr3_aa cdr3_nt
TRBJ1-1 NA NA TRBV5-1 CASSLEQGQAFF TGCGCCAGCAGCTTAGAGCAGGGGCAAGCTTTCTTT
TRBJ2-7 NA TRBD2 TRBV6-5 CASKLAGGLEQYF TGTGCCAGCAAACTAGCGGGGGGGCTCGAGCAGTACTTC
TRBJ2-7 NA TRBD2 TRBV6-5 CASLLAGSSYEQYF TGTGCCAGCCTTCTAGCGGGGAGCTCCTACGAGCAGTACTTC
TRBJ2-7 NA NA TRBV3-1/TRBV3-2 CASSYVSGFYEQYF TGTGCCAGCAGCTACGTATCAGGATTCTACGAGCAGTACTTC
TRBJ1-1 NA NA TRBV5-8 CASSLDRAGRAFF TGTGCCAGCAGCTTGGACCGGGCCGGGCGAGCTTTCTTT
TRBJ1-6 NA NA TRBV7-2 CASSLELGREAPLHF TGTGCCAGCAGCTTAGAGCTGGGAAGAGAGGCACCCCTCCACTTT
TRBJ1-2 NA NA TRBV7-2 CASSLNRNYGYTF TGTGCCAGCAGCTTAAATCGCAACTATGGCTACACCTTC
TRBJ2-7 NA TRBD1 TRBV18 CASSGTGDPEQYF TGTGCCAGCTCAGGGACAGGGGATCCCGAGCAGTACTTC
TRBJ2-7 NA NA TRBV5-5 CASSLVNMGFSYEQYF TGTGCCAGCAGCTTGGTAAATATGGGATTCTCCTACGAGCAGTACTTC
TRBJ1-1 NA NA TRBV5-1 CASSLKGMGTEAFF TGCGCCAGCAGCTTGAAAGGGATGGGCACTGAAGCTTTCTTT
TRBJ2-7 once TRBD1 TRBV6-1 CASSDGTAYEQYF TGTGCCAGCAGTGACGGGACAGCCTACGAGCAGTACTTC
TRBJ2-1 NA NA TRBV3-1/TRBV3-2 CASSPTGNEQFF TGTGCCAGCAGCCCGACTGGAAATGAGCAGTTCTTC
TRBJ2-2 NA NA TRBV18 CASSRTNTGELFF TGTGCCAGCTCAAGGACCAACACCGGGGAGCTGTTTTTT